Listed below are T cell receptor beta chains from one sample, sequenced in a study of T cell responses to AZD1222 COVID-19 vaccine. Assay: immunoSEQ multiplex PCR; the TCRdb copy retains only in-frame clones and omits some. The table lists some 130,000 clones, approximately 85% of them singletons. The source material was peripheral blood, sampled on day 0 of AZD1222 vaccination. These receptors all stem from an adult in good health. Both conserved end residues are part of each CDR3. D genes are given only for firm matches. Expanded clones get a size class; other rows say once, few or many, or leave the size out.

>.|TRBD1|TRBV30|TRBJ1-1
CAWDLTGGTEAFF
TGTGCCTGGGATTTGACAGGGGGCACTGAAGCTTTCTTT
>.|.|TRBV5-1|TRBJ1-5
CASSLEGSDQPQHF
TGCGCCAGCAGCTTGGAGGGTAGCGATCAGCCCCAGCATTTT
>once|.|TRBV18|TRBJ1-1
CASSPPRSMNTEAFF
TGTGCCAGCTCACCACCTCGGAGCATGAACACTGAAGCTTTCTTT
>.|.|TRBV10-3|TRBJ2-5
CAIRGSAETQYF
TGTGCCATCAGGGGATCGGCAGAGACCCAGTACTTC
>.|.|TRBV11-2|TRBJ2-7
CASSLAGVLGEQYF
TGTGCCAGCAGCTTGGCCGGGGTTTTAGGCGAGCAGTACTTC
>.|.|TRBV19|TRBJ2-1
CASSIDEGSSYNEQFF
TGTGCCAGTAGTATAGACGAGGGGAGCTCCTACAATGAGCAGTTCTTC
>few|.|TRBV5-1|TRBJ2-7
CASSLDDSEQYF
TGCGCCAGCAGCTTGGATGATAGCGAGCAGTACTTC
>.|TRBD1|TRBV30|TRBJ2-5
CAWSVPQGVQTQYF
TGTGCCTGGAGTGTACCTCAGGGGGTGCAGACCCAGTACTTC
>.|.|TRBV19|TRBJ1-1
CASSTSAVNTEAFF
TGTGCCAGTAGTACCTCAGCGGTGAACACTGAAGCTTTCTTT
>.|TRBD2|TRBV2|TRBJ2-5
CASSAPLAGRNREETQYF
TGTGCCAGCAGTGCGCCGCTAGCGGGAAGGAATCGCGAAGAGACCCAGTACTTC
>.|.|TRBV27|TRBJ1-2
CASKPTAGVGYTF
TGTGCCAGCAAGCCGACGGCCGGGGTGGGCTACACCTTC
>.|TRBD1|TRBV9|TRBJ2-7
CASSVGTGTGGEQYF
TGTGCCAGCAGCGTAGGCACCGGGACAGGGGGCGAGCAGTACTTC
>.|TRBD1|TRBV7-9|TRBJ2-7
CASSFANDRAYEQYF
TGTGCCAGCAGCTTCGCGAACGACAGGGCTTACGAGCAGTACTTC
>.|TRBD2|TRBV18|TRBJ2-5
CASSPPSGGDETQYF
TGTGCCAGCTCACCGCCTAGCGGGGGGGATGAGACCCAGTACTTC
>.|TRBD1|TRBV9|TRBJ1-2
CASSPQPTGGAGYTF
TGTGCCAGCAGCCCACAACCGACAGGGGGCGCCGGCTACACCTTC
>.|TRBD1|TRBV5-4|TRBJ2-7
CASSPGDRAHEQYF
TGTGCCAGCAGCCCGGGGGACAGGGCCCACGAGCAGTACTTC
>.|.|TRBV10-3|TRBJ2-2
CAISALIFSSTVSGGELFF
TGTGCCATCAGTGCTTTAATCTTCTCCTCGACCGTATCAGGGGGGGAGCTGTTTTTT
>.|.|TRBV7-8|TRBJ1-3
CASSLPMGWSSGNTIYF
TGTGCCAGCAGCTTACCCATGGGTTGGAGCTCTGGAAACACCATATATTTT
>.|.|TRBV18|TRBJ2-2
CASSPPSHGPMNTGELFF
TGTGCCAGCTCACCACCTTCCCACGGGCCTATGAACACCGGGGAGCTGTTTTTT
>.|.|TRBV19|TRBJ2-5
CASSINTGQETQYF
TGTGCCAGTAGTATCAACACGGGCCAAGAGACCCAGTACTTC
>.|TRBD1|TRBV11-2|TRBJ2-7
CASSPLDRAGREQYF
TGTGCCAGCAGCCCCCTTGACAGGGCTGGGCGAGAGCAGTACTTC
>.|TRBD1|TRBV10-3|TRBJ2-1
CAISDPGQGSDEQFF
TGTGCCATCAGTGACCCGGGACAGGGGTCAGATGAGCAGTTCTTC
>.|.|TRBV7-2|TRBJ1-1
CASSPGPDTEAFF
TGTGCCAGCAGCCCCGGGCCAGACACTGAAGCTTTCTTT